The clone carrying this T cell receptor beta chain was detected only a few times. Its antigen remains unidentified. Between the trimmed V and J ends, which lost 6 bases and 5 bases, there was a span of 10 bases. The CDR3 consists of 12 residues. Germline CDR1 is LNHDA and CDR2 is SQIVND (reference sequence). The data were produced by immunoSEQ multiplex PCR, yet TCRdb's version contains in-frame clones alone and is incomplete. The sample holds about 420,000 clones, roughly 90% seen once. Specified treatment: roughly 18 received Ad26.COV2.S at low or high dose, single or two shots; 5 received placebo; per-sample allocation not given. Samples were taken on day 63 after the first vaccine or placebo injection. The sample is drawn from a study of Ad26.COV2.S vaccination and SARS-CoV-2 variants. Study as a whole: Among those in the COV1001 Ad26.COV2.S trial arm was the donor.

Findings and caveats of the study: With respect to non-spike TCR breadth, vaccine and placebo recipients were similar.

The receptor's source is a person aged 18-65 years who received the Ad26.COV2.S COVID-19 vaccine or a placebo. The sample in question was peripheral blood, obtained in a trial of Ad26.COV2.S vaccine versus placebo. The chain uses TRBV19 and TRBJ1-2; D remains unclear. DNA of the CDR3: TGTGCCAGTAGCCCCACGGGTTATGGCTACACCTTC. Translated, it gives CASSPTGYGYTF.